The subject of this entry is one T cell receptor (beta chain). The data derive from a study of blood T cell repertoires in COVID-19. Study as a whole: Sources were T cells, B-cell-depleted T cells, or PBMCs; the material itself was cDNA or gDNA.

Authors' data handling: The assay estimated nucleated cells by amplifying reference gene primers. The assay was immunoSEQ multiplex PCR, and TCRdb's table has in-frame clones only and misses some. Clonal size and the V and J genes are those of that table, whereas D and trimming came from the DNA. The sample contains around 250,000 clones, 80% to 85% of which appear only once. The V end lost 4 bases, the J end lost 2 bases, and 9 bases lay between the germline ends. This CDR3 is 13 amino acids long. The germline gives CDR1 SGHNT, CDR2 YYREEE (reference sequence). The V and J genes are TRBV5-4 and TRBJ1-1, with D maybe TRBD1 (5 bases). Sequences were obtained from peripheral blood. This clonotype was sampled from a man over 45 with active or convalescent COVID-19. The DNA of the CDR3 is TGTGCCAGCAGCCTCAGGGTTAACACTGAAGCTTTCTTT. Protein: CASSLRVNTEAFF.